Shown below are 30 T cell receptor beta chains from a single sample sequenced in a study of T-cell reconstitution after alpha-beta-depleted transplantation in children. The library targeted TCRbeta and was prepared with unique molecular identifiers. MiXCR was run by TCRdb on the PCR reads, yielding one entry per CDR3 protein. The sample records about 1,000,000 distinct CDR3 sequences, less than 30% being singletons. The source was PBMCs, mostly from graft donor cells, collected 360 days after TCRalphabeta/CD19-depleted stem cell transplant. The receptors come from a boy under two years old who had a stem cell transplant for SCID, so the T cells may come from the graft donor.

The V and J genes are TRBV5-1 and TRBJ1-1; D remains ambiguous. Trimming pared 4 bases from V and 1 base from J, leaving 11 bases between. The CDR3 consists of 14 residues. The germline gives CDR1 SGHRS, CDR2 YFSETQ. Here the CDR3 DNA reads TGCGCCAGCAGCGCTCCTAATTGGAACACTGAAGCTTTCTTT. As protein: CASSAPNWNTEAFF. The full variable domain, completed using reference TRBV5-1 and TRBJ1-1, is KAGVTQTPRYLIKTRGQQVTLSCSPISGHRSVSWYQQTPGQGLQFLFEYFSETQRNKGNFPGRFSGRQFSNSRSEMNVSTLELGDSALYLCASSAPNWNTEAFFGQGTRLTVV.

The gene calls are TRBV20-1 and TRBJ2-2; D tentatively fits TRBD1 or TRBD2 (5 bases each). The CDR3 extends over 13 amino acids. Germline V lookup: CDR1 DFQATT, CDR2 SNEGSKA (reference sequence). V lost 3 bases and J lost 7, with 12 bases in between. The CDR3 DNA reads TGCAGTGCTAGGAGCTCAGGGAGCGGGGAGCTGTTTTTT. Protein sequence: CSARSSGSGELFF.

The table lists this clonotype with a few counts. The chain combines TRBV9 with TRBJ2-7, with a possible D match to TRBD2 (6 bases). The CDR3 loop spans 14 amino acids. The germline V gene has CDR1 SGDLS and CDR2 YYNGEE. V was shortened by 0 bases and J by 3 bases, with 10 bases between the two germline ends. The CDR3 sequence is CASSVGAGSYEQYF. DNA for the CDR3: TGTGCCAGCAGCGTAGGCGCGGGGAGCTACGAGCAGTACTTC.

The chain joins TRBV2 to TRBJ1-5, with 7 positions matching TRBD1. The V and J ends lost 8 bases and 5 bases, in that order; junction bases with no gene match: 9. The germline V gene has CDR1 SNHLY and CDR2 FYNNEI. This CDR3 spans 14 amino acids. CDR3 protein: CASGGTEPYQPQHF. DNA of the CDR3: TGTGCCAGCGGCGGGACAGAACCGTATCAGCCCCAGCATTTT.

This chain links TRBV18 with TRBJ1-3; the D is unclear. The CDR3 length is 15 residues. Germline V gene data show CDR1 as KGHSH and CDR2 as LQKENI. Trimming left V 6 bases short and J 2 bases short, with 14 bases between. The CDR3 bases are TGTGCCAGCTCGCCGGACTCAATGCCTGGAAACACCATATATTTT. Its protein is CASSPDSMPGNTIYF.

This clonotype was seen only a few times. The chain is built from TRBV6-5 and TRBJ1-6; unclear D gene. This CDR3 contains 15 residues. V lost 1 base and J 5 bases, leaving 9 bases between the germline ends. The germline CDR1 and CDR2 sequences are MNHEY and SVGAGI. For the CDR3, the DNA is TGTGCCAGCAGTTACTACCCGGGAGATAATTCACCCCTCCACTTT. Amino acid sequence: CASSYYPGDNSPLHF.

The table lists this clonotype with a few counts. The chain links TRBV5-1 to TRBJ2-7, with D unclear. The germline V gene encodes CDR1 SGHRS and CDR2 YFSETQ. V shed 0 bases and J shed 5 bases, with 12 bases lying between them. CDR3 length equals 14 residues. CDR3 sequence reads: CASSLEGLGDEQYF. In DNA, the CDR3 is TGCGCCAGCAGCTTGGAGGGTCTCGGCGACGAGCAGTACTTC.

Of note for this clonotype: This may arise from a read error, as a much more abundant clone is one base away. The rearrangement joins TRBV20-1 to TRBJ2-7; D gene ambiguous. With 5 bases removed from V and 2 bases from J, the gap between germline ends came to 10 bases. This CDR3 spans 12 amino acids. From germline, CDR1 is DFQATT and CDR2 SNEGSKA (reference sequence). The chain's CDR3 is CSALPTPYEQYF. Written as DNA, the CDR3 is TGCAGTGCTCTCCCGACCCCCTACGAGCAGTACTTC.

The rearrangement uses TRBV19 and TRBJ2-6, with TRBD1 matching over 12 bases. The CDR3 sequence is 16 residues long. Trimming took 11 bases from V and 3 from J; bases not matched to a gene: 8. Germline V gives CDR1 LNHDA, CDR2 SQIVND (reference sequence). CDR3 sequence: CAPGDRGRHGANVLTF. DNA for the CDR3: TGTGCCCCTGGGGACAGGGGGCGCCATGGGGCCAACGTCCTGACTTTC.

The chain links TRBV5-1 to TRBJ2-3; D gene unclear. V lost 3 bases and J 4 bases, leaving 18 bases between the germline ends. CDR3 length equals 16 residues. CDR1 and CDR2 (germline): SGHRS, YFSETQ. The CDR3 DNA is TGCGCCAGCAGCTCGACTGTACCTAACGTGGCAGATACGCAGTATTTT. Protein: CASSSTVPNVADTQYF.

The table lists this clonotype with a few counts. V gene TRBV28 combines with J gene TRBJ2-7, with 9 bases aligning to TRBD1. Losses at the gene ends were 7 bases for V and 2 bases for J; bases not matched to a gene: 6. The CDR3 has 14 residues. Germline loops: CDR1 MDHEN, CDR2 SYDVKM. CDR3 sequence (DNA): TGTGCCAGCACGGGACAGGGCTTCGCCTACGAGCAGTACTTC. It specifies CASTGQGFAYEQYF.

The CDR3 DNA sequence: TGTGCCAGCCAGACAGTTTTGAACACTGAAGCTTTCTTT. It is translated as CASQTVLNTEAFF. The chain has TRBV6-1 and TRBJ1-1, with a weak D call TRBD1 (5 bases). Germline V CDR1 and CDR2: MNHNS, SASEGT. This CDR3 has 13 amino acids. V was trimmed by 8 bases and J by 0 bases, leaving 10 bases between them.

The V gene is TRBV3-1, the J gene TRBJ2-1; the D gene is possibly TRBD2 (7 bases). This CDR3 is built from 15 residues. Germline V gene data show CDR1 as LGHDT and CDR2 as YNNKEL (reference sequence). Trimming pared 4 bases from V and 8 bases from J, leaving 18 bases between. The CDR3 region has the DNA TGTGCCAGCAGCCCCTTTGGGGGGGGGGCCCATGAGCAGTTCTTC. It encodes CASSPFGGGAHEQFF.

The chain has TRBV29-1 and TRBJ2-7; TRBD1 might be the D (5 bases). V lost 6 bases and J lost 5, with 8 bases in between. The germline V gene has CDR1 SQVTM and CDR2 ANQGSEA. The CDR3 runs 10 residues. CDR3 sequence (DNA): TGCAGCGTCCGGACAAACGAGCAGTACTTC. Protein: CSVRTNEQYF.

This clonotype was picked up a small number of times. The chain carries TRBV28 and TRBJ2-7, with TRBD1 identical over 8 bases. The CDR3 spans 14 residues. CDR1 is MDHEN, CDR2 SYDVKM, per germline. J gave up 3 bases and V 7 bases, and 8 bases lay outside the gene matches. The CDR3 sequence is CASTQDRVGYEQYF. For the CDR3, the DNA is TGTGCCAGCACCCAGGACAGGGTGGGCTACGAGCAGTACTTC.

This clonotype was counted between two and nine times. The genes are TRBV12-3 or TRBV12-4 and TRBJ1-1; perhaps TRBD1 as D (5 bases). V lost 7 bases and J 5 bases, leaving 20 bases between the germline ends. This CDR3 has 15 residues. The CDR3 region is CASKLSKKRGTEAFF. For the CDR3, the DNA is TGTGCCAGCAAACTTTCTAAGAAGAGGGGAACTGAAGCTTTCTTT.

The chain employs TRBV27 and TRBJ1-2, with 9 nucleotides matching TRBD1. Germline lookup yields CDR1 MNHEY and CDR2 SMNVEV (reference sequence). The J segment lost 5 bases and the V segment lost 5 bases, leaving 24 bases of the junction unmatched. This CDR3 has 20 residues. The CDR3 DNA sequence: TGTGCCAGCAGTGTGGGGGCTTCTTCAACAGGGGGCCGAGGGTGGTATGGCTACACCTTC. Translated: CASSVGASSTGGRGWYGYTF.

This clonotype has a handful of counts. The genes are TRBV7-2 and TRBJ2-7; D unclear. CDR1 is SGHTA and CDR2 is FQGNSA in the germline V gene. The CDR3 runs 16 residues. The V and J ends lost 5 bases and 5 bases respectively, with 22 bases between them. The CDR3 spells CASSQDPPRIPNEQYF. CDR3 nucleotide sequence: TGTGCCAGCAGCCAAGATCCCCCGCGGATACCTAACGAGCAGTACTTC.

The chain links TRBV5-6 to TRBJ2-3; 8 nucleotides agree with TRBD2. Germline V gene sequence: CDR1 SGHDT, CDR2 YYEEEE. J lost 6 bases, V lost 5 bases, and 11 bases had no gene match. The CDR3 length is 15 residues. The CDR3 reads CASRVTGGAEDTQYF. The CDR3 nucleotides are TGTGCCAGCAGAGTGACCGGGGGGGCGGAGGATACGCAGTATTTT.

The V and J genes are TRBV20-1 and TRBJ1-1, with no clear D. The CDR3 has 13 residues. CDR1 and CDR2 (germline): DFQATT, SNEGSKA (reference sequence). With 0 bases removed from V and 7 bases from J, the gap between germline ends came to 12 bases. Here the CDR3 reads CSARDPPSVEAFF. In DNA, the CDR3 is TGCAGTGCTAGAGATCCTCCGTCGGTTGAAGCTTTCTTT.

This clonotype was recorded many times. The chain links TRBV4-1 to TRBJ1-3; 8 bases fit TRBD1. The CDR3 sequence is 15 residues long. The germline gives CDR1 MGHRA, CDR2 YSYEKL. V lost 4 bases, J lost 3 bases, and 5 bases stayed unmatched. The CDR3 nucleotides are TGCGCCAGCAGCCGCTTACAGGGGGGTGGAAACACCATATATTTT. This codes for CASSRLQGGGNTIYF.

This chain joins TRBV20-1 and TRBJ2-1; 8 positions match TRBD2. The germline V gene encodes CDR1 DFQATT and CDR2 SNEGSKA (reference sequence). This CDR3 is built from 16 residues. V dropped 5 bases and J dropped 9; count of bases not matched to a gene: 18. The CDR3 DNA follows: TGCAGTGCTGAAGCGGGGGACCCTTGGGGGGTGGTTGAGCAGTTCTTC. This translates into CSAEAGDPWGVVEQFF.

This clonotype was detected only a few times. This sequence joins TRBV7-9 and TRBJ1-1; 7 bases agree with TRBD1. Germline lookup yields CDR1 SEHNR and CDR2 FQNEAQ (reference sequence). J lost 7 bases, V lost 5 bases, and 7 bases had no gene match. The CDR3 is made up of 13 amino acids. CDR3 nucleotides: TGTGCCAGCAGCCAAACCCGGGACAGTGAAGCTTTCTTT. Protein: CASSQTRDSEAFF.

This clonotype was observed a few times. The chain is built from TRBV12-3 or TRBV12-4 and TRBJ2-7; D tentatively reads TRBD1 or TRBD2 (5 bases each). CDR3 length equals 17 residues. The ends were cut back, 6 bases at V and 3 bases at J, with 24 bases in the middle. This CDR3 is CASSSRGRRGHFYEQYF. The CDR3 DNA sequence: TGTGCCAGCAGCTCCCGGGGTCGACGTGGACATTTCTACGAGCAGTACTTC.

The rearrangement uses TRBV29-1 and TRBJ1-2; unclear D gene. Germline V CDR1 and CDR2: SQVTM, ANQGSEA. Trimming removed 4 bases at V and 8 bases at J, with 14 bases between. This CDR3 comprises 12 residues. CDR3 nucleotide sequence: TGCAGCGTTGGTGGTAGGGTAAGCGGCTACACCTTC. Its translation: CSVGGRVSGYTF.

This clonotype was detected only a few times. The rearrangement links TRBV4-1 to TRBJ2-3; 8 bases are shared with TRBD1. CDR1 MGHRA and CDR2 YSYEKL come from the germline V gene. With V trimmed by 3 bases and J by 5 bases, 7 bases remained unmatched. The CDR3 is 15 amino acids. The CDR3 region is CASSQLGTGRDTQYF. CDR3 DNA: TGCGCCAGCAGCCAGTTAGGGACAGGCAGAGATACGCAGTATTTT.

This clonotype was detected ten times or more. J is TRBJ2-5 and V is TRBV7-3, with D hard to call. CDR1 is SGHTA, CDR2 FQGTGA, per germline. V lost 1 base to trimming and J lost 1 base, with 4 bases between them. This CDR3 is built from 13 residues. In DNA, the CDR3 is TGTGCCAGCAGCTTAAACTCCCAAGAGACCCAGTACTTC. Its translation: CASSLNSQETQYF.

J is TRBJ1-5 and V is TRBV27; possible D gene TRBD1, 5 bases. Trimming left V 0 bases short and J 8 bases short, with 11 bases between. Germline assignment: CDR1 MNHEY and CDR2 SMNVEV (reference sequence). The CDR3 spans 14 residues. The chain's CDR3 is CASSLSGPMEPQHF. The CDR3 nucleotides are TGTGCCAGCAGTTTATCGGGGCCCATGGAGCCCCAGCATTTT.

This clonotype showed up many times. An end of the junction does not agree with germline; a read error may underlie this. The chain recombines TRBV5-1 with TRBJ2-7; the match to TRBD1 covers 7 bases. This CDR3 region has 14 residues. The germline V gene encodes CDR1 SGHRS and CDR2 YFSETQ. The CDR3 sequence is CASSPRTGSYEQYF. In nucleotides, the CDR3 is TGTGCCAGCAGCCCCCGGACAGGCTCCTACGAGCAGTACTTC.

V usage is TRBV5-5 and J usage is TRBJ2-2; 8 positions agree with TRBD2. This CDR3 is built from 16 residues. Germline CDR1 is SGHKS and CDR2 is YYEKEE (reference sequence). V dropped 7 bases and J dropped 0; count of bases not matched to a gene: 8. In DNA, the CDR3 is TGTGCCAGCGCGGGGGGCAGGGGTCCGAACACCGGGGAGCTGTTTTTT. Protein sequence: CASAGGRGPNTGELFF. Based on the CDR3 plus reference TRBV5-5 and TRBJ2-2, the full variable domain is DAGVTQSPTHLIKTRGQQVTLRCSPISGHKSVSWYQQVLGQGPQFIFQYYEKEERGRGNFPDRFSARQFPNYSSELNVNALLLGDSALYLCASAGGRGPNTGELFFGEGSRLTVL.